What follows are 14 T cell receptor beta chains derived from one specimen sequenced in a study of blood T cell repertoires in COVID-19. Here immunoSEQ multiplex PCR was the method, and the copy in TCRdb shows in-frame clones only, minus some. This table has hundreds of thousands of clones, about four fifths appearing once. Sequencing used PBMCs or T cells enriched from blood (not recorded which). The receptors derive from a woman aged 40 to 50 who had been exposed to COVID-19.

This clone was seen ten or more times. The chain joins TRBV2 to TRBJ1-2, with 8 bases that match TRBD1. J lost 6 bases, V lost 0 bases, and 3 bases had no gene match. Germline lookup yields CDR1 SNHLY and CDR2 FYNNEI. CDR3 length: 14 residues. The CDR3 region has the DNA TGTGCCAGCAGTGAAGCGCGGACAGGGCATGGCTACACCTTC. Translation gives CASSEARTGHGYTF.

The rearrangement links TRBV5-1 to TRBJ1-6; D is undetermined. The germline gives CDR1 SGHRS, CDR2 YFSETQ. This CDR3 has 14 residues. V dropped 0 bases and J dropped 4 bases, with 5 bases sitting between them. DNA of the CDR3: TGCGCCAGCAGCTTGGGAGTTTATAATTCACCCCTCCACTTT. It translates to CASSLGVYNSPLHF.

This chain uses TRBV7-2 with TRBJ1-2; TRBD1 aligns across 8 bases. The CDR3 spans 16 residues. Germline trimming cut 4 bases from V and 8 bases from J; bases unmatched to any gene: 15. The germline CDR1 and CDR2 sequences are SGHTA and FQGNSA. This CDR3 reads CASSSTGTGLFGGYTF. In nucleotides, the CDR3 is TGTGCCAGCAGCTCCACCGGGACAGGTCTCTTCGGAGGCTACACCTTC.

The chain combines TRBV4-1 with TRBJ2-5; 10 bases are shared with TRBD2. V shed 0 bases and J 5 bases; nucleotides not matched to a gene: 12. This CDR3 region has 18 residues. Germline V CDR1 and CDR2: MGHRA, YSYEKL. CDR3 sequence reads: CASSQDGIAGGLVETQYF. CDR3 bases: TGCGCCAGCAGCCAAGATGGGATAGCGGGGGGCCTCGTGGAGACCCAGTACTTC.

V is TRBV28 and J is TRBJ1-2; 9 positions agree with TRBD1. Germline CDR1 reads MDHEN; CDR2 reads SYDVKM. This CDR3 is built from 15 residues. J was trimmed by 7 bases and V by 10 bases; bases with no gene match: 16. CDR3 in amino acids: CATRVRDRDSSGYTF. The CDR3 DNA reads TGTGCCACCCGGGTCCGGGACAGGGATTCCTCTGGCTACACCTTC.

The chain uses TRBV5-1 and TRBJ2-3, with D hard to call. Between the trimmed V and J ends, which lost 0 bases and 0 bases, there was a span of 11 bases. This CDR3 region has 16 residues. Germline V gene sequence: CDR1 SGHRS, CDR2 YFSETQ. The CDR3 reads CASSLGQAPSTDTQYF. The CDR3 nucleotides read TGCGCCAGCAGCTTGGGGCAGGCCCCTAGCACAGATACGCAGTATTTT.

The chain links TRBV5-1 to TRBJ2-3; tentative D call: TRBD2 (5 bases). The CDR3 sequence is 13 residues long. From germline, CDR1 is SGHRS and CDR2 YFSETQ. The V and J ends lost 7 bases and 1 base respectively, with 10 bases between them. The CDR3 region has the DNA TGCGCCAGCCGACGGGAAGGCACAGATACGCAGTATTTT. Its translation: CASRREGTDTQYF.

The gene calls are TRBV5-6 and TRBJ2-1; tentative D call: TRBD1 (6 bases). Germline V gives CDR1 SGHDT, CDR2 YYEEEE. This CDR3 comprises 12 residues. Trimming stripped 4 bases from V and 8 bases from J, with 10 bases between. The CDR3, as DNA: TGTGCCAGCAGCATCGACAGGTATGAGCAGTTCTTC. This sequence encodes CASSIDRYEQFF.

J is TRBJ2-5 and V is TRBV27; TRBD1 aligns across 10 bases. The CDR3 totals 15 residues. Trimming removed 6 bases from V and 0 bases from J; junction bases left unmatched: 4. The V gene's germline CDR1 is MNHEY and CDR2 SMNVEV (reference sequence). The CDR3 reads CASRRQGADQETQYF. As DNA, the CDR3 is TGTGCCAGCAGGCGACAGGGGGCAGACCAAGAGACCCAGTACTTC.

CDR3 DNA: TGTGCCAGTAGTAGGCGGACTAGCGGGGGACGGACAGATACGCAGTATTTT. This translates into CASSRRTSGGRTDTQYF. The chain uses TRBV19 and TRBJ2-3, with TRBD2 identical over 13 bases. The trim removed 4 bases at V and 3 bases at J, leaving 7 bases unmatched. The CDR3 has 17 amino acids. The V gene's germline CDR1 is LNHDA and CDR2 SQIVND (reference sequence).

CDR3 sequence reads: CASSVSSDTQYF. The CDR3 DNA follows: TGTGCCAGCAGCGTTAGCTCAGATACGCAGTATTTT. This chain uses TRBV12-3 or TRBV12-4 with TRBJ2-3; D unclear. The CDR3 has 12 residues. V lost 6 bases, J lost 4 bases, and 8 bases lay in between.

This clone was seen more than once but under ten times. This chain joins TRBV11-2 and TRBJ1-5; maybe TRBD1 (5 bases). V lost 5 bases and J 3 bases, leaving 14 bases between the germline ends. The CDR3 sequence is 15 residues long. Germline V CDR1 and CDR2: SGHAT, FQNNGV. CDR3 DNA sequence: TGTGCCAGCAGCCGGGAGGGGCGCCCCAATCAGCCCCAGCATTTT. Translation: CASSREGRPNQPQHF.

Sample share makes this clone medium-sized (0.01 to 0.1%). The same CDR3 can be traced to other DNA sequences in this sample. J is TRBJ1-5 and V is TRBV15; 9 bases fit TRBD1. The CDR3 is made up of 16 amino acids. Germline V lookup: CDR1 LNHNV, CDR2 YYDKDF (reference sequence). Trimming removed 1 base from V and 3 bases from J; junction bases left unmatched: 4. The CDR3 spells CATSRGGQGPNQPQHF. As DNA, the CDR3 is TGTGCCACCAGCAGAGGGGGACAGGGCCCCAATCAGCCCCAGCATTTT.

The rearrangement uses TRBV5-1 and TRBJ2-3; D may be TRBD1 (6 bases). Trimming took 3 bases from V and 3 from J, leaving 17 bases between them. From germline, CDR1 is SGHRS and CDR2 YFSETQ. The CDR3 totals 16 residues. CDR3 sequence (DNA): TGCGCCAGCAGCTACGCCGGGACACCGGGAACAGATACGCAGTATTTT. Its translation: CASSYAGTPGTDTQYF.